This T cell receptor (beta chain) came from a study of STAT5B mutations in CD4+ large granular lymphocyte leukemia. Study in general: The CDR3 'QG' motif was associated with a particular HLA allele among healthy donors.

Clones were sequenced by immunoSEQ multiplex PCR, and TCRdb holds only the in-frame ones, with some missing. The sample has about 32,000 clones; about four fifths are singletons. CDR1 and CDR2 from the germline V gene are MGHRA and YSYEKL. V was shortened by 0 bases and J by 5 bases, with 13 bases between the two germline ends. The CDR3 runs 15 residues. Sequenced material: CD4+ T cells from blood buffy coats. This rearrangement joins TRBV4-1 to TRBJ2-5; a weak D match, TRBD2 (6 bases). This TCR was recovered from a human donor in good health. The CDR3 here is CASSQDMGGSETQYF. The CDR3, as DNA: TGCGCCAGCAGCCAAGATATGGGGGGTAGTGAGACCCAGTACTTC.